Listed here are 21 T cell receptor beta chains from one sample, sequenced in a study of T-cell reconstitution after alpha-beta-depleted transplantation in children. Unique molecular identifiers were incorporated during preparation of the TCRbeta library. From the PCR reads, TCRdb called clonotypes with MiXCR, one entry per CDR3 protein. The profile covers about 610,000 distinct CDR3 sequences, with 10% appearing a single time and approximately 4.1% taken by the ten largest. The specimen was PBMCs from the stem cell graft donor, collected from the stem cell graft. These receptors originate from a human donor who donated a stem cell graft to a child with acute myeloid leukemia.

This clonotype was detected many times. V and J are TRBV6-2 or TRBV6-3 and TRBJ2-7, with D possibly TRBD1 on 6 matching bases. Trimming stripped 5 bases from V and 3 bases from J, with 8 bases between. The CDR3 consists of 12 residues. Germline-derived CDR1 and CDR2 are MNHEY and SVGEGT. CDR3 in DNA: TGTGCCAGCAGTAGACAGGTCTACGAGCAGTACTTC. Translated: CASSRQVYEQYF.

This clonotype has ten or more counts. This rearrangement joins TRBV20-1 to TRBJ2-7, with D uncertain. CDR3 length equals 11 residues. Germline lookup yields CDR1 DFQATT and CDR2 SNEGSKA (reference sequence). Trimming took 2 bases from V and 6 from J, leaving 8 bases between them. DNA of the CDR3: TGCAGTGCTAGACGCACGGCCGAGCAGTACTTC. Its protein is CSARRTAEQYF.

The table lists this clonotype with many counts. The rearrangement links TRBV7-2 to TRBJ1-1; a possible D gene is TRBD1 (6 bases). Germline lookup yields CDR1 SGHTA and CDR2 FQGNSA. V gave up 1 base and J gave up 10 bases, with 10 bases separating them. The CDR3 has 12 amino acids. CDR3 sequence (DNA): TGTGCCAGCAGCTTAGGACAGGAGAGAGCTTTCTTT. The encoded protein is CASSLGQERAFF.

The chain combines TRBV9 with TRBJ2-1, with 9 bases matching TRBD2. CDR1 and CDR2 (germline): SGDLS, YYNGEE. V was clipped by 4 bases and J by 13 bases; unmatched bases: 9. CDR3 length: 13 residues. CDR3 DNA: TGTGCCAGCAGCCCGGGAGGTAGCGGGAGTCAGTTCTTC. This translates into CASSPGGSGSQFF.

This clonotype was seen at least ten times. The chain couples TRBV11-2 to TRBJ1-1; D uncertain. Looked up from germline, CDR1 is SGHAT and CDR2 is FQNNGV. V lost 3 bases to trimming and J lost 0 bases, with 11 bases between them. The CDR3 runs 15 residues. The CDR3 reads CASSFIGLVNTEAFF. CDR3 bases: TGTGCCAGCAGCTTCATAGGTTTAGTGAACACTGAAGCTTTCTTT. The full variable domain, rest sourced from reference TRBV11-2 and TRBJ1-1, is EAGVAQSPRYKIIEKRQSVAFWCNPISGHATLYWYQQILGQGPKLLIQFQNNGVVDDSQLPKDRFSAERLKGVDSTLKIQPAKLEDSAVYLCASSFIGLVNTEAFFGQGTRLTVV.

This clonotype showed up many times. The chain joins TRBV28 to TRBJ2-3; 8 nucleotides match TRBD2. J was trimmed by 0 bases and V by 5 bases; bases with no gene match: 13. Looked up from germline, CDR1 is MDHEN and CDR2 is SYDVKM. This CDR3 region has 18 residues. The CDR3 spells CASSPDRTSSSSTDTQYF. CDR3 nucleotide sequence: TGTGCCAGCAGTCCGGACCGGACTAGCTCCTCTAGCACAGATACGCAGTATTTT.

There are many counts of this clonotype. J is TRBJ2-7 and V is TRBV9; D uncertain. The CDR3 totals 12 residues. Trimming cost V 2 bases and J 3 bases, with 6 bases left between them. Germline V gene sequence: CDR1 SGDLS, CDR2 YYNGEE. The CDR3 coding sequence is TGTGCCAGCAGCGTGGACGGCTACGAGCAGTACTTC. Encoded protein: CASSVDGYEQYF.

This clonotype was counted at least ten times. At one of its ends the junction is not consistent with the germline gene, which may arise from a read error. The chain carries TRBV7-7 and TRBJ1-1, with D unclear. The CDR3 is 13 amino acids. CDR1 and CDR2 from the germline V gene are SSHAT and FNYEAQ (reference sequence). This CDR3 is CASSRTMNTEAFF. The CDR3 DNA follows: TGTGCTAGCAGCCGTACGATGAACACTGAAGCTTTCTTT.

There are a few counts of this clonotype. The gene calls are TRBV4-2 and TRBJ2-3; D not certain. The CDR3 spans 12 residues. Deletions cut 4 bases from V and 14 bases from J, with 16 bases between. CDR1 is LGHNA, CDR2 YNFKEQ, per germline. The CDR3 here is CASSPSFQSWYF. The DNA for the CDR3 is TGTGCCAGCAGCCCAAGTTTTCAGAGCTGGTATTTT.

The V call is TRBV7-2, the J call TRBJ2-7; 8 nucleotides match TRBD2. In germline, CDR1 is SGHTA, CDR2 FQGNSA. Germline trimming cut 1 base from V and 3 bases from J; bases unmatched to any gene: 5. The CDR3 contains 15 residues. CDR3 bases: TGTGCCAGCAGCTTAGTAGAAGCGGGAGACTACGAGCAGTACTTC. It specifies CASSLVEAGDYEQYF. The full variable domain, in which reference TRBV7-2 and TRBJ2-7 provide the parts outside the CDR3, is GAGVSQSPSNKVTEKGKDVELRCDPISGHTALYWYRQSLGQGLEFLIYFQGNSAPDKSGLPSDRFSAERTGGSVSTLTIQRTQQEDSAVYLCASSLVEAGDYEQYFGPGTRLTVT.

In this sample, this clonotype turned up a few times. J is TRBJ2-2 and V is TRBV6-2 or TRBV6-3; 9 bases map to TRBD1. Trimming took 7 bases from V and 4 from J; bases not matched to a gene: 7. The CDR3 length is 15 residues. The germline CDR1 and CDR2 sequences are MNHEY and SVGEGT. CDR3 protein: CASTYRGRPTGELFF. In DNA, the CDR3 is TGTGCCAGCACCTACAGGGGGCGTCCCACCGGGGAGCTGTTTTTT.

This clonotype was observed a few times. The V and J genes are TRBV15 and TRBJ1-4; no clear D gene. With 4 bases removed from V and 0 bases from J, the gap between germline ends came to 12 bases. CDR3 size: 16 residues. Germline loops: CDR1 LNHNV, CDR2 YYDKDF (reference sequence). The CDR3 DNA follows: TGTGCCACCAGCATACGTCCAGACCCAACTAATGAAAAACTGTTTTTT. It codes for CATSIRPDPTNEKLFF. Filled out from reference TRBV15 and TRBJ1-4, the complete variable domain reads DAMVIQNPRYQVTQFGKPVTLSCSQTLNHNVMYWYQQKSSQAPKLLFHYYDKDFNNEADTPDNFQSRRPNTSFCFLDIRSPGLGDTAMYLCATSIRPDPTNEKLFFGSGTQLSVL.

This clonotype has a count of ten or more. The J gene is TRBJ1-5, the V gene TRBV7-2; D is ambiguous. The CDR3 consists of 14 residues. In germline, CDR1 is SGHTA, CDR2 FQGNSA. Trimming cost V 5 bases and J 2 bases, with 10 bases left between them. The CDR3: CASSEQYGNQPQHF. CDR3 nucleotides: TGTGCCAGCAGCGAACAGTACGGCAATCAGCCCCAGCATTTT.

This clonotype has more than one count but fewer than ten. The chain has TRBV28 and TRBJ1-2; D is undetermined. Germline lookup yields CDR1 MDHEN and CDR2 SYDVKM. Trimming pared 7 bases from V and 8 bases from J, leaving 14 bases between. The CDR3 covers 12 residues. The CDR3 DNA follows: TGTGCCAGCACGGACTTTTGGAGGGGCTACACCTTC. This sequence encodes CASTDFWRGYTF.

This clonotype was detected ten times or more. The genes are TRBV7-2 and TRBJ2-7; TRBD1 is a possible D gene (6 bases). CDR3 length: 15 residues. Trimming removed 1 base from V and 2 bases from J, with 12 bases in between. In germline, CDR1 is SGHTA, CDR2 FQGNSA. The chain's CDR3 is CASSLVRGITYEQYF. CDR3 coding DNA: TGTGCCAGCAGCTTAGTGAGGGGGATCACCTACGAGCAGTACTTC.

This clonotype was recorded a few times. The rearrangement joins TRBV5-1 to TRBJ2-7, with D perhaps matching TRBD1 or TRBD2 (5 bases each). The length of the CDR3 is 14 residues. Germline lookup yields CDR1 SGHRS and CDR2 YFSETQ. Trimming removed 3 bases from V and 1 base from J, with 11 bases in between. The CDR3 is CASSWSGGSYEQYF. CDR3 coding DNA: TGCGCCAGCAGCTGGAGTGGGGGATCCTACGAGCAGTACTTC.

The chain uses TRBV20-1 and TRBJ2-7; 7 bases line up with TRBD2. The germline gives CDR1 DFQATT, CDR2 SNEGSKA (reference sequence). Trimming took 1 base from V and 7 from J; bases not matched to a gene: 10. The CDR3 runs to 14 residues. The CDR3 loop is CSARGLAYASEQYF. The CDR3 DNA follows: TGCAGTGCTAGAGGACTAGCCTACGCCTCGGAGCAGTACTTC.

DNA for the CDR3: TGCAGCGTTGAGGTAGACGGCGAGCAGTACTTC. Translating it yields CSVEVDGEQYF. V is TRBV29-1 and J is TRBJ2-7; no clear D gene. Trimming stripped 3 bases from V and 6 bases from J, with 9 bases between. Germline V gene lookup returns CDR1 SQVTM and CDR2 ANQGSEA. CDR3 length equals 11 residues.

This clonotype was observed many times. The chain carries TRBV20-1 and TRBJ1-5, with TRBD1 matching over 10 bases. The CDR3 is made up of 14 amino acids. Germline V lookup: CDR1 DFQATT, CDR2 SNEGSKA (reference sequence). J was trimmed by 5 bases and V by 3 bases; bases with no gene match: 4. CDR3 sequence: CSASRGTGDQPQHF. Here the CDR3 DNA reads TGCAGTGCTAGTCGCGGGACAGGGGATCAGCCCCAGCATTTT.

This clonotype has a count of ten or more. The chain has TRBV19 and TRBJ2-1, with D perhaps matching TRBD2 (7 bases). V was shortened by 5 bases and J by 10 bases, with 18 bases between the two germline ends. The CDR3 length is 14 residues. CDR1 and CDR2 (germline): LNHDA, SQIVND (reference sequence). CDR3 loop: CASSAGGLGTEQFF. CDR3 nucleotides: TGTGCCAGTAGTGCCGGGGGGCTGGGGACAGAGCAGTTCTTC.

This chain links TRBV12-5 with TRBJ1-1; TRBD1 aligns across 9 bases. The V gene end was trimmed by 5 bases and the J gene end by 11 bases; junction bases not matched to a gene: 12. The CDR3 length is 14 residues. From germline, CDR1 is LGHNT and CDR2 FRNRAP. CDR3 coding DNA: TGTGCTAGTGGTCCCCCCGGGACAGGGAACAGGGCTTTCTTT. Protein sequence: CASGPPGTGNRAFF.